These 10 T cell receptor beta chains share one sample of origin, sequenced in a study of Ad26.COV2.S vaccination and SARS-CoV-2 variants. Sequencing was performed with immunoSEQ multiplex PCR; in TCRdb, only in-frame clones are kept and a portion is missing. The sample lists approximately 400,000 clones; roughly 80% were seen once. Treatment denoted: 15 to 20 received Ad26.COV2.S at low or high dose, single or two shots; 5 received placebo; per-sample allocation not given. Sampling was performed 63 days after the first vaccine or placebo injection. The sequencing here drew on peripheral blood, taken in a trial of Ad26.COV2.S vaccine versus placebo. These receptors originate from a person aged 18 to 65 who received the Ad26.COV2.S COVID-19 vaccine or a placebo.

This sequence joins TRBV5-6 and TRBJ1-2, with TRBD1 matching over 9 bases. The germline gives CDR1 SGHDT, CDR2 YYEEEE. Losses at the gene ends were 3 bases for V and 7 bases for J; bases not matched to a gene: 10. The CDR3 length is 15 residues. CDR3 DNA: TGTGCCAGCAGCTCGCGTGGACAGGGGAGAAGTGGCTACACCTTC. Residues: CASSSRGQGRSGYTF.

Concerning this clone: Other nucleotide sequences from this sample produce the same CDR3. The CDR3, as DNA: TGTGCCATCAGTGAGTCCGGAGGGAACTATGGCTACACCTTC. Translating it yields CAISESGGNYGYTF. The chain is built from TRBV10-3 and TRBJ1-2, with D uncertain. The CDR3 totals 14 residues. Trimming pared 0 bases from V and 2 bases from J, leaving 7 bases between. Germline-derived CDR1 and CDR2 are ENHRY and SYGVKD.

Written as DNA, the CDR3 is TGCGCCAGCAGTAGGCAAACCCTTCTGGGGGGTGAAGCTTTCTTT. Its protein is CASSRQTLLGGEAFF. The gene calls are TRBV5-1 and TRBJ1-1, with a weak D call TRBD1 (5 bases). There are 15 residues in the CDR3. Germline V gene sequence: CDR1 SGHRS, CDR2 YFSETQ. Trimming removed 5 bases from V and 7 bases from J, with 21 bases in between.

The chain uses TRBV9 and TRBJ1-3, with D unclear. Trimming left V 4 bases short and J 0 bases short, with 2 bases between. Germline CDR1 SGDLS, CDR2 YYNGEE. The CDR3 loop spans 12 amino acids. The CDR3 region is CASSISGNTIYF. The CDR3, as DNA: TGTGCCAGCAGCATCTCTGGAAACACCATATATTTT.

This chain joins TRBV7-9 and TRBJ1-1, with D perhaps matching TRBD1 (5 bases). The germline V gene has CDR1 SEHNR and CDR2 FQNEAQ (reference sequence). The V and J ends lost 5 bases and 7 bases respectively, with 14 bases between them. The CDR3 is 13 residues long. The CDR3 DNA follows: TGTGCCAGCAGCCTACTCCCGCAGGGTGAAGCTTTCTTT. Translating it yields CASSLLPQGEAFF.

This sequence joins TRBV5-1 and TRBJ1-2; D may be TRBD1 (5 bases). V lost 1 base and J lost 2, with 12 bases in between. Looked up from germline, CDR1 is SGHRS and CDR2 is YFSETQ. The CDR3 is 15 residues long. The chain's CDR3 is CASSLREGPNYGYTF. Written as DNA, the CDR3 is TGCGCCAGCAGCTTGAGGGAGGGGCCCAACTATGGCTACACCTTC.

The rearrangement uses TRBV5-6 and TRBJ2-5; tentative D call: TRBD2 (6 bases). Germline lookup yields CDR1 SGHDT and CDR2 YYEEEE. V lost 6 bases, J lost 3 bases, and 18 bases lay in between. This CDR3 region has 15 residues. CDR3 DNA sequence: TGTGCCAGCACTGAATTCGGGACTTCCGAAGAGACCCAGTACTTC. Its protein product is CASTEFGTSEETQYF.

The sample holds one count of this clone. The gene calls are TRBV18 and TRBJ1-2; no reliable D call. The CDR3 has 15 residues. CDR1 and CDR2 (germline): KGHSH, LQKENI. V was cut by 3 bases and J by 0 bases, with 11 bases left in between. CDR3 residues: CASSPIRTPNYGYTF. CDR3 bases: TGTGCCAGCTCACCTATCCGTACACCTAACTATGGCTACACCTTC.

The chain has TRBV3-1 (or the pseudogene TRBV3-2) and TRBJ2-1, with a tentative D call TRBD2 (6 bases). The V end was cut by 1 base, the J end by 3 bases, with 7 bases between. The V gene's germline CDR1 is LGHDT and CDR2 YNNKEL (reference sequence). The CDR3 runs to 14 residues. The CDR3 DNA is TGTGCCAGCAGCCAAGCGGGAGTCTACAATGAGCAGTTCTTC. This encodes CASSQAGVYNEQFF.

The gene calls are TRBV27 and TRBJ1-2; TRBD1 agrees at 10 bases. CDR1 and CDR2 (germline): MNHEY, SMNVEV (reference sequence). The CDR3 is 16 residues long. V lost 6 bases to trimming and J lost 2 bases; unmatched junction nucleotides: 9. The CDR3 spells CASSSGTGEPNYGYTF. DNA of the CDR3: TGTGCCAGCAGCTCCGGGACAGGGGAACCAAACTATGGCTACACCTTC.